A selection of T cell receptor beta chains follows, all from one sample in a study of memory CD4+ T cells and cytomegalovirus serostatus. Clones were read by immunoSEQ multiplex PCR, and TCRdb kept only the in-frame ones, dropping some. The table has under 55,000 clones, over 60% seen once; the top ten hold 1.4%. Sequencing was done on a sample of memory CD4+ T cells from blood. The receptors here all came from an adult in good health and CMV-seropositive. CDR3s include the opening cysteine and the closing phenylalanine or tryptophan. The D gene is left open where the match is weak. For some rows the clone size is stated as once, few or many, or as a class when expanded; others skip it.

cdr3_nt cdr3_aa j_call d_call clone_size v_call
TGTGCCAGCAGCTTGGGACCGAACTACAATGAGCAGTTCTTC CASSLGPNYNEQFF TRBJ2-1 NA NA TRBV7-3
TGTGCCAGCAGCCCTTCGGGACAGGGGCGCGAGCAGTACTTC CASSPSGQGREQYF TRBJ2-7 TRBD1 once TRBV7-8
TGTGCCAGCAGCTTAGTTGGGACTAGCGGGGTCGGCGCAGATACGCAGTATTTT CASSLVGTSGVGADTQYF TRBJ2-3 TRBD2 NA TRBV7-2
TGTGCCAGCAGTGGCCGACAGGGGGGAAACTATGGCTACACCTTC CASSGRQGGNYGYTF TRBJ1-2 TRBD1 NA TRBV6-6
TGTGCCAGCAGCCCCCACCCTCCGGCCAGGGCCAGGGAGACCCAGTACTTC CASSPHPPARARETQYF TRBJ2-5 NA NA TRBV7-2
TGCGCCAGCAGCCCCCCCCGCCGGGCGTATTTT CASSPPRRAYF TRBJ1-1 NA NA TRBV4-1
TGTGCCAGCAGTGGATTCGGGGGAAACACCATATATTTT CASSGFGGNTIYF TRBJ1-3 NA once TRBV2
TGTGCCAGCAGTTTACTAGACAGGGTTGAAGCTTTCTTT CASSLLDRVEAFF TRBJ1-1 TRBD1 NA TRBV28
TGCGCCAGCAGTGAGGGACCCCGTATTTTAACTGAAGCTTTCTTT CASSEGPRILTEAFF TRBJ1-1 NA NA TRBV10-1
TGCGCCAGCAGCTTGGAGTCAGGAAGCTCCTACGAGCAGTACTTC CASSLESGSSYEQYF TRBJ2-7 NA NA TRBV5-1
TGCGCCAGCAGCCAGGGGGGTCCCGGGGGACGTACAGATACGCAGTATTTT CASSQGGPGGRTDTQYF TRBJ2-3 NA NA TRBV4-3
TGTGCCAGCAGCTACACACAGGGGGCTGGAAACACCATATATTTT CASSYTQGAGNTIYF TRBJ1-3 TRBD1 NA TRBV11-2
TGCGCCAGCAGTGGGTTGGGGCGGACCGGGGAGCTGTTTTTT CASSGLGRTGELFF TRBJ2-2 NA once TRBV10-1
TGTGCCAGCAGCTCACAGGGGGCGCAGTATGGCTACACCTTC CASSSQGAQYGYTF TRBJ1-2 TRBD1 NA TRBV11-2
TGTGCCAGCAGTGTGGAACAGGGGGTCTACGAGCAGTACTTC CASSVEQGVYEQYF TRBJ2-7 TRBD1 NA TRBV2
TGTGCCAGCAGTGCAATACCGGGACAGGGACACTACGAGCAGTACTTC CASSAIPGQGHYEQYF TRBJ2-7 TRBD1 NA TRBV6-1
TGTGCCAGCAGCTTAAACCCTAGCGGGGCCACAGATACGCAGTATTTT CASSLNPSGATDTQYF TRBJ2-3 TRBD2 NA TRBV7-3
TGTGCCAGTAGTACGCTCCGGATGAACACTGAAGCTTTCTTT CASSTLRMNTEAFF TRBJ1-1 NA few TRBV19
TGTGCCAGCAGCTTAGCGACGGGGGCCCAGTACTTC CASSLATGAQYF TRBJ2-5 NA NA TRBV7-2
TGTGCCAGCAGCTTATTCCGGGGACAGGGGGCTCATGAGCAGTTCTTC CASSLFRGQGAHEQFF TRBJ2-1 TRBD1 NA TRBV7-9
TGCGCCAGCATATTCTCTAGCGGGAGCTCCTACAATGAGCAGTTCTTC CASIFSSGSSYNEQFF TRBJ2-1 TRBD2 NA TRBV5-1
TGTGCCAGCAGTCCCGGTCTATACTATGGCTACACCTTC CASSPGLYYGYTF TRBJ1-2 NA NA TRBV28
TGTGCCAGCAGTTACGCCAGGGGCGGCAATCAGCCCCAGCATTTT CASSYARGGNQPQHF TRBJ1-5 NA NA TRBV6-5
TGTGCCTTGGAGGAGGCGGGAGCATCCGATGAGCAGTTCTTC CALEEAGASDEQFF TRBJ2-1 TRBD2 few TRBV30
TGCGCCAGCAGTGAGGGCCAGGGTCGGTCACCCCTCCACTTT CASSEGQGRSPLHF TRBJ1-6 NA NA TRBV10-2
TGTGCCAGCAGGTTAGACCTGCCCGACAATGAGCAGTTCTTC CASRLDLPDNEQFF TRBJ2-1 NA NA TRBV2
TGTGCCAGCTCACCGGGGAAAACAGGGGGTGCACAAGAGACCCAGTACTTC CASSPGKTGGAQETQYF TRBJ2-5 TRBD1 NA TRBV18
TGTGCCAGCAGCTATACCTCAGGGGACCTTACCGGGGAGCTGTTTTTT CASSYTSGDLTGELFF TRBJ2-2 NA once TRBV7-9
TGTGCCAGCAGTCGGGACACTATTTACTATGGCTACACCTTC CASSRDTIYYGYTF TRBJ1-2 NA NA TRBV5-6
TGTGCCAGCAGAGAAAACACTGAAGCTTTCTTT CASRENTEAFF TRBJ1-1 NA NA TRBV28
TGTGCCAGCATTACGAACCCGCCCTCCTACGAGCAGTACTTC CASITNPPSYEQYF TRBJ2-7 NA NA TRBV6-1
TGTGCCAGCAGAGAGGGGCCTAATTCACCCCTCCACTTT CASREGPNSPLHF TRBJ1-6 NA once TRBV6-1
TGTGCCGCTTCCGGGACACTTAACAATGAGCAGTTCTTC CAASGTLNNEQFF TRBJ2-1 NA NA TRBV28
TGTGCCTGGAGTCCTAGTCGGAGGGCGTCTGGAAACACCATATATTTT CAWSPSRRASGNTIYF TRBJ1-3 NA few TRBV30
TGTGCCAGCAGTTCGAAACCGGGACTACAAGAGACCCAGTACTTC CASSSKPGLQETQYF TRBJ2-5 TRBD2 NA TRBV27
TGTGCCAGCGTTACTAGCGTGGGCCCTTACGAGCAGTACTTC CASVTSVGPYEQYF TRBJ2-7 TRBD2 NA TRBV6-1
TGTGCCAGCAGCTTCACCCCGGGCAGGGGAACATACAATGAGCAGTTCTTC CASSFTPGRGTYNEQFF TRBJ2-1 NA NA TRBV7-9
TGCGCCAGCAGCCAAGATGGGCAGGGGATCGATAATTCACCCCTCCACTTT CASSQDGQGIDNSPLHF TRBJ1-6 NA NA TRBV4-1
TGTGCCAGCAGCTTGTCCGGGACGGACTACAATGAGCAGTTCTTC CASSLSGTDYNEQFF TRBJ2-1 NA few TRBV7-3
TGTGCCAGCAGTTACCTGGGAAACGAGCAGTACTTC CASSYLGNEQYF TRBJ2-7 NA NA TRBV6-5
TGTGCCAGCAGTCTCTCGCCCCCTAGCAACGCCTATGGCTACACCTTC CASSLSPPSNAYGYTF TRBJ1-2 NA NA TRBV28
TGTGCCAGCAGTTACGGGACTAGCGGCTACGAGCAGTACTTC CASSYGTSGYEQYF TRBJ2-7 TRBD2 NA TRBV6-5